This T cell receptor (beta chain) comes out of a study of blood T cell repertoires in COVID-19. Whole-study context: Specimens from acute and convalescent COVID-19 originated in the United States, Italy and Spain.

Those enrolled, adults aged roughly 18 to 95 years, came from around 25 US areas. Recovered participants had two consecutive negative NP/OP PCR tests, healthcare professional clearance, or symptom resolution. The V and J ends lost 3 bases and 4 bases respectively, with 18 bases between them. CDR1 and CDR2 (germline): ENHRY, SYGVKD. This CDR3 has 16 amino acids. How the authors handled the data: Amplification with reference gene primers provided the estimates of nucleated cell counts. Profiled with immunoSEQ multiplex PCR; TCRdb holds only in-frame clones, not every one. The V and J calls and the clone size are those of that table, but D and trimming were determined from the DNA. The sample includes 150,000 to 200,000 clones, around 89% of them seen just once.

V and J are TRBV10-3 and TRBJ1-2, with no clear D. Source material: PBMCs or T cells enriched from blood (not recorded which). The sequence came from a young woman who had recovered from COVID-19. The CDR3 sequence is CAISDLEGVDFYGYTF. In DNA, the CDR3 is TGTGCCATCAGTGACCTCGAAGGCGTTGACTTCTATGGCTACACCTTC.